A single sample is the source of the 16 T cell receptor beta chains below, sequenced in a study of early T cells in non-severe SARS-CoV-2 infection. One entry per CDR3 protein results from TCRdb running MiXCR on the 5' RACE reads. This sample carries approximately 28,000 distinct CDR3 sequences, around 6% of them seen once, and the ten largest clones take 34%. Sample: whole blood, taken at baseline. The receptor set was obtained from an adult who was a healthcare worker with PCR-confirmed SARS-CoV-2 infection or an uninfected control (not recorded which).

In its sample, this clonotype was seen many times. The CDR3: CASSPLAGEGFYEQYF. The CDR3 region has the DNA TGTGCCAGCTCACCACTCGCAGGCGAAGGATTCTACGAGCAGTACTTC. This chain joins TRBV18 and TRBJ2-7; D remains unclear. Germline V gene sequence: CDR1 KGHSH, CDR2 LQKENI. The V gene lost 1 base and the J gene lost 3 bases, with 16 bases spanning the gap. The CDR3 sequence is 16 residues long.

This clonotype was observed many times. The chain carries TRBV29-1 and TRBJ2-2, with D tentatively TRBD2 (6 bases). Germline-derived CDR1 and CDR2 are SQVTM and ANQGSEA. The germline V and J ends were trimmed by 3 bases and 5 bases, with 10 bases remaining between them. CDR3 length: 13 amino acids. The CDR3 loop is CSVDAGGTGELFF. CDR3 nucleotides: TGCAGCGTTGATGCCGGGGGAACCGGGGAGCTGTTTTTT.

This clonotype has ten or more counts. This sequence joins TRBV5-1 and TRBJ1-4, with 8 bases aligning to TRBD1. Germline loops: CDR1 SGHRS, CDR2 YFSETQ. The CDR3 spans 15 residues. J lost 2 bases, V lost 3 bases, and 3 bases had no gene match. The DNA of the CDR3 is TGCGCCAGCAGCTCACAGGGGGTCACTAATGAAAAACTGTTTTTT. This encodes CASSSQGVTNEKLFF.

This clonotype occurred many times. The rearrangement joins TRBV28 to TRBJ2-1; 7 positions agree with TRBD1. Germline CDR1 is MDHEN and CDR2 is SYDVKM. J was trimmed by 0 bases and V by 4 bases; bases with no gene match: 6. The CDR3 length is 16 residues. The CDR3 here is CASSSQGYISYNEQFF. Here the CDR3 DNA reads TGTGCCAGCAGTTCACAGGGGTACATCTCCTACAATGAGCAGTTCTTC.

In nucleotides, the CDR3 is TGTGCCAGCAGCCTGGGACAAGACTATGGCTACACCTTC. Its protein product is CASSLGQDYGYTF. The chain is built from TRBV7-9 and TRBJ1-2; weak D call: TRBD1 (6 bases). CDR1 is SEHNR, CDR2 FQNEAQ, per germline (reference sequence). The V and J ends lost 5 bases and 3 bases respectively, with 10 bases between them. CDR3 size: 13 residues.

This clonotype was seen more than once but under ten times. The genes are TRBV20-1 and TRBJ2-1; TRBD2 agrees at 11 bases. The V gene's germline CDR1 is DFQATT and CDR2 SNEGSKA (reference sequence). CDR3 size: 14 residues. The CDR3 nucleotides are TGCAGCCTAGCCGGGACTAGCGGTTTGAATGAGCAGTTCTTC. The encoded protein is CSLAGTSGLNEQFF.

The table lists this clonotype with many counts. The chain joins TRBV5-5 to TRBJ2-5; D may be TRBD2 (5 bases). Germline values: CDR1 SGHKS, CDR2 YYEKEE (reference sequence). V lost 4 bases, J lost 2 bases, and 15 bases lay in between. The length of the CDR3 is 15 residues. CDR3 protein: CASSTTLRAQETQYF. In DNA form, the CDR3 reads TGTGCCAGCAGCACAACGCTGCGGGCTCAAGAGACCCAGTACTTC.

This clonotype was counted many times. CDR3 sequence (DNA): TGCAGTGCTAGAGATGGACTGATCGGTGAAAAACTGTTTTTT. Its translation is CSARDGLIGEKLFF. This chain links TRBV20-1 with TRBJ1-4; D is unclear. Trimming removed 0 bases at V and 7 bases at J, with 12 bases between. The length of the CDR3 is 14 residues. Germline V lookup: CDR1 DFQATT, CDR2 SNEGSKA (reference sequence).

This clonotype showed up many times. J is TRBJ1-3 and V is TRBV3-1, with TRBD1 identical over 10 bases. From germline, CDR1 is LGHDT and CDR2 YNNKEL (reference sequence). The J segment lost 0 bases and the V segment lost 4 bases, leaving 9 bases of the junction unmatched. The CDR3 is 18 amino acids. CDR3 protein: CASSPFGDRGFSGNTIYF. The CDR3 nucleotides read TGTGCCAGCAGCCCCTTCGGGGACAGGGGCTTCTCTGGAAACACCATATATTTT. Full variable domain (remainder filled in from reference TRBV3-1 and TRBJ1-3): DTAVSQTPKYLVTQMGNDKSIKCEQNLGHDTMYWYKQDSKKFLKIMFSYNNKELIINETVPNRFSPKSPDKAHLNLHINSLELGDSAVYFCASSPFGDRGFSGNTIYFGEGSWLTVV.

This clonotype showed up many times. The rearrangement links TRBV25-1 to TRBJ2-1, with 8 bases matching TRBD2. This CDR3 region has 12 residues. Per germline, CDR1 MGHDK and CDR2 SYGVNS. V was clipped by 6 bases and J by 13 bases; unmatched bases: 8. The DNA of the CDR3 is TGTGCCAGCAGATTAACTAGCGGACGACAGTTCTTC. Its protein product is CASRLTSGRQFF.

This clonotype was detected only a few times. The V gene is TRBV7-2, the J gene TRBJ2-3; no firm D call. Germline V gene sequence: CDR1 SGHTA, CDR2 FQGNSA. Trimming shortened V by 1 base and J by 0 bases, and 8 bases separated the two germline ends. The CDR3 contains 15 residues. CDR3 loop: CASSLVISSTDTQYF. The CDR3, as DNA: TGTGCCAGCAGCTTAGTCATCTCTAGCACAGATACGCAGTATTTT.

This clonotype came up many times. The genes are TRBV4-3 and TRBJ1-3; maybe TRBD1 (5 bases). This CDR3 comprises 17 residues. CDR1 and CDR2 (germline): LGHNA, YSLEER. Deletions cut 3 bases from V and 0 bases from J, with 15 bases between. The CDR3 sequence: CASSHSEGRDSGNTIYF. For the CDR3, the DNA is TGCGCCAGCAGCCACTCTGAGGGACGTGACTCTGGAAACACCATATATTTT.

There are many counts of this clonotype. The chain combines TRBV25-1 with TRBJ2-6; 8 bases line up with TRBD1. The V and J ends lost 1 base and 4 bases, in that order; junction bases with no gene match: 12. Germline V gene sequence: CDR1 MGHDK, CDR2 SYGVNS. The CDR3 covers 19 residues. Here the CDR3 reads CASSESVGQDPTGANVLTF. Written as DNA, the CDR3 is TGTGCCAGCAGTGAATCAGTGGGACAGGACCCCACCGGGGCCAACGTCCTGACTTTC.

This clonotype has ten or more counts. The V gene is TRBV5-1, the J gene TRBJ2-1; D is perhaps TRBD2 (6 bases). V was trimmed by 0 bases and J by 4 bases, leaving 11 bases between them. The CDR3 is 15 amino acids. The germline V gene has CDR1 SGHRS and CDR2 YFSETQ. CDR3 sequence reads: CASSLDGSEYNEQFF. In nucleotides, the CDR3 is TGCGCCAGCAGCTTGGACGGGAGCGAATACAATGAGCAGTTCTTC. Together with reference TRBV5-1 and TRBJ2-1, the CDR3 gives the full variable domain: KAGVTQTPRYLIKTRGQQVTLSCSPISGHRSVSWYQQTPGQGLQFLFEYFSETQRNKGNFPGRFSGRQFSNSRSEMNVSTLELGDSALYLCASSLDGSEYNEQFFGPGTRLTVL.

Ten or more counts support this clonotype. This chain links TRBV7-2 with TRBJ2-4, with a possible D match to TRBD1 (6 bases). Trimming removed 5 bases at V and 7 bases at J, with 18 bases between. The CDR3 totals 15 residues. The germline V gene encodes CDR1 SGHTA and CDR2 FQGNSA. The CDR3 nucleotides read TGTGCCAGCAGCACGACATCTGCGCAGGGGAACATTCAGTACTTC. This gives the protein CASSTTSAQGNIQYF.

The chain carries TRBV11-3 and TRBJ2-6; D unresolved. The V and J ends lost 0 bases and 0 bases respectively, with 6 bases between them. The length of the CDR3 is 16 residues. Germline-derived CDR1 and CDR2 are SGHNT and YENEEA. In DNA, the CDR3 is TGTGCCAGCAGCTTAGATTCTTACTCTGGGGCCAACGTCCTGACTTTC. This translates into CASSLDSYSGANVLTF.